This paragraph covers one T cell receptor beta chain sequence. The data stem from a study of graft-versus-host responses after intestinal transplantation. Sequencing was performed with immunoSEQ multiplex PCR; in TCRdb, only in-frame clones are kept and a portion is missing. This sample has about 97,000 clones, with 75% to 95% found just once. J gave up 5 bases and V 5 bases, and 6 bases lay outside the gene matches. The germline V gene encodes CDR1 SEHNR and CDR2 FQNEAQ (reference sequence). The length of the CDR3 is 14 residues. The sequence derives from a human patient who received an intestinal transplant, so some T cells may come from the graft donor. The specimen comprised PBMCs, sampled about 450 days after intestinal transplant. V gene TRBV7-9 combines with J gene TRBJ2-3, with 8 bases aligning to TRBD1. The DNA for the CDR3 is TGTGCCAGCAGCAAGATGACAGGGGAAGATACGCAGTATTTT. It encodes CASSKMTGEDTQYF.